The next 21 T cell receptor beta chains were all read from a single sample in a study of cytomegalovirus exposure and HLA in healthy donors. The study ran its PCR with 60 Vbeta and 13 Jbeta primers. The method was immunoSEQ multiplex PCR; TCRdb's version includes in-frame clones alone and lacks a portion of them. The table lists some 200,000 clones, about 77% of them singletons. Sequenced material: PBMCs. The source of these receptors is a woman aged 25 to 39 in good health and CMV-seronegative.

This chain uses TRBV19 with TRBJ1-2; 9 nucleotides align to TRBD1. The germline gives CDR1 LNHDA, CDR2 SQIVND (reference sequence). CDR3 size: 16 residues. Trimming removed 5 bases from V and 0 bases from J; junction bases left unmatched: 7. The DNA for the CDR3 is TGTGCCAGTAGTGGCGACAGGGGGTTTACTAACTATGGCTACACCTTC. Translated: CASSGDRGFTNYGYTF.

The CDR3 is CASSSGGIDYGYTF. CDR3 sequence (DNA): TGTGCCAGCAGTTCAGGGGGGATCGACTATGGCTACACCTTC. V and J are TRBV28 and TRBJ1-2, with 7 bases lining up with TRBD1. Trimming removed 4 bases from V and 3 bases from J; junction bases left unmatched: 5. The CDR3 has 14 residues. CDR1 is MDHEN, CDR2 SYDVKM, per germline.

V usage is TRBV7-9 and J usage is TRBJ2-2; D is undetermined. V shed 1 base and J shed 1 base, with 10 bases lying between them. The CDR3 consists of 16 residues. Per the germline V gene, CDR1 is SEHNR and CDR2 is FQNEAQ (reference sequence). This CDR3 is CASSLGGAQNTGELFF. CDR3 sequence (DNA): TGTGCCAGCAGCTTAGGCGGTGCGCAGAACACCGGGGAGCTGTTTTTT.

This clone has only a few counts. The CDR3 loop reads CASSFVSSGDYGYTF. CDR3 nucleotides: TGTGCCAGCAGTTTTGTATCCTCAGGGGACTATGGCTACACCTTC. The rearrangement links TRBV28 to TRBJ1-2; D perhaps matches TRBD1 (6 bases). The ends were cut back, 3 bases at V and 3 bases at J, with 14 bases in the middle. The CDR3 consists of 15 residues. CDR1 and CDR2 (germline): MDHEN, SYDVKM.

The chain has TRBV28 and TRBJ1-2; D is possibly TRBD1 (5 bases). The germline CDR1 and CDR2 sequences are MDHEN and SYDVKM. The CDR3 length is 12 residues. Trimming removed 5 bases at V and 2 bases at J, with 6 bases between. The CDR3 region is CASSKGNYGYTF. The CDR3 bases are TGTGCCAGCAGTAAGGGGAACTATGGCTACACCTTC.

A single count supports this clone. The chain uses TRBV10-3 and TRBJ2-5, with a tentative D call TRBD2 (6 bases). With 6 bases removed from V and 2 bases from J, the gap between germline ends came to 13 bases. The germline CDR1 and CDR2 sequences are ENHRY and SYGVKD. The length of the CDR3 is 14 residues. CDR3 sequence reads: CAIRGDFEQETQYF. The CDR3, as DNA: TGTGCCATCAGGGGGGACTTCGAACAAGAGACCCAGTACTTC.

CDR3 sequence reads: CASSLLGRDRHNQPQHF. The CDR3 nucleotides read TGTGCCAGCAGTTTACTTGGCCGGGACAGGCACAATCAGCCCCAGCATTTT. The rearrangement uses TRBV28 and TRBJ1-5, with 8 nucleotides matching TRBD1. Per the germline V gene, CDR1 is MDHEN and CDR2 is SYDVKM. This CDR3 has 17 amino acids. Unmatched junction bases numbered 9, after V lost 2 bases and J lost 3 bases.

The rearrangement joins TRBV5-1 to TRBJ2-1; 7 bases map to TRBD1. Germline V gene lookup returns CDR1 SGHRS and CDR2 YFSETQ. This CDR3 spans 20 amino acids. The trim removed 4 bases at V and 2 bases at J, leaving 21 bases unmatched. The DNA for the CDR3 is TGCGCCAGCAGCCGCCGACAGAGGGACAGCTCCCTAACCCCCTACAATGAGCAGTTCTTC. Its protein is CASSRRQRDSSLTPYNEQFF.

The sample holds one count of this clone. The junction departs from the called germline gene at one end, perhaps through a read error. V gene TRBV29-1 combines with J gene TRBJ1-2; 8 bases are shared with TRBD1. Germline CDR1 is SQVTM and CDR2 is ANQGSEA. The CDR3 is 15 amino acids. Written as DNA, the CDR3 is TGCAGCGTTGAACCGAAGGGACAGGAAGGCTATGGCTACCCCTTC. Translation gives CSVEPKGQEGYGYPF.

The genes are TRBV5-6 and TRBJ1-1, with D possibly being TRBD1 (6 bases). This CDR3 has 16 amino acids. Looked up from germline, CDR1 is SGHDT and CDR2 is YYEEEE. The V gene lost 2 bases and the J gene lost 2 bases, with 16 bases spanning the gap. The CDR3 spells CASSFYKRTVNTEAFF. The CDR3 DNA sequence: TGTGCCAGCAGCTTTTACAAACGGACAGTTAACACTGAAGCTTTCTTT.

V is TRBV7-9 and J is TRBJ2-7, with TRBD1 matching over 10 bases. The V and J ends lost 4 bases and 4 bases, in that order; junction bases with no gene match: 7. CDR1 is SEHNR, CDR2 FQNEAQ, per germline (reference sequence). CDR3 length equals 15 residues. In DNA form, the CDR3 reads TGTGCCAGCAGCTACGGACAGGGGGATCGATACGAGCAGTACTTC. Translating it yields CASSYGQGDRYEQYF.

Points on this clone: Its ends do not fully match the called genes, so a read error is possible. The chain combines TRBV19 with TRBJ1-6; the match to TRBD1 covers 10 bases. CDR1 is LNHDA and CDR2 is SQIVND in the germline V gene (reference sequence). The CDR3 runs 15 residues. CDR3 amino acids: CTSSLWGQGNSPLHF. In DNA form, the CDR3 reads TGTACCAGTAGTCTCTGGGGACAGGGGAATTCACCCCTCCACTTT. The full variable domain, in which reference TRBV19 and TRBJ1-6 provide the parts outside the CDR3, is DGGITQSPKYLFRKEGQNVTLSCEQNLNHDAMYWYRQDPGQGLRLIYYSQIVNDFQKGDIAEGYSVSREKKESFPLTVTSAQKNPTAFYLCTSSLWGQGNSPLHFGNGTRLTVT.

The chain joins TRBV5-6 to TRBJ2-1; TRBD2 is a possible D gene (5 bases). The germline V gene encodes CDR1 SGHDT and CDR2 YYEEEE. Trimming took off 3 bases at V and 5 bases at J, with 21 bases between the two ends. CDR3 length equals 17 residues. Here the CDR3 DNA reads TGTGCCAGCAGCTCGCGGCGGTCGAGGGCCCTCGACAATGAGCAGTTCTTC. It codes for CASSSRRSRALDNEQFF. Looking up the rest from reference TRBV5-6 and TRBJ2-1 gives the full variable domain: DAGVTQSPTHLIKTRGQQVTLRCSPKSGHDTVSWYQQALGQGPQFIFQYYEEEERQRGNFPDRFSGHQFPNYSSELNVNALLLGDSALYLCASSSRRSRALDNEQFFGPGTRLTVL.

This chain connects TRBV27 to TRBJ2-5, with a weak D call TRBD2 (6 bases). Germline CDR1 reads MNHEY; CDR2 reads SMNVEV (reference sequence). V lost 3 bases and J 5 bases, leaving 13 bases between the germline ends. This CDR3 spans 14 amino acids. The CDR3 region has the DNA TGTGCCAGCAGTTTCGGGGGTCGCTTCGAGACCCAGTACTTC. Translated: CASSFGGRFETQYF.

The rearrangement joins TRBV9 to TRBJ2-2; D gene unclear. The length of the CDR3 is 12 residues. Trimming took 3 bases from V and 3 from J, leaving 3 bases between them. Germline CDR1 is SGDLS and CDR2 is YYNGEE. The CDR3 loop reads CASSGDTGELFF. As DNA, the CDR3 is TGTGCCAGCAGCGGAGACACCGGGGAGCTGTTTTTT. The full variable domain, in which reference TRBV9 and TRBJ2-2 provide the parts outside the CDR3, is DSGVTQTPKHLITATGQRVTLRCSPRSGDLSVYWYQQSLDQGLQFLIQYYNGEERAKGNILERFSAQQFPDLHSELNLSSLELGDSALYFCASSGDTGELFFGEGSRLTVL.

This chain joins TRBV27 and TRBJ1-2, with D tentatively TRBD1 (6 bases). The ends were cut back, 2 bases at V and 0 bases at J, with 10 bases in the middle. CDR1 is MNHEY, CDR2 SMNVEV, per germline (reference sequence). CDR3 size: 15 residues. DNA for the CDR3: TGTGCCAGCAGTTTAATACAGGGTCCTAACTATGGCTACACCTTC. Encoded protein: CASSLIQGPNYGYTF.

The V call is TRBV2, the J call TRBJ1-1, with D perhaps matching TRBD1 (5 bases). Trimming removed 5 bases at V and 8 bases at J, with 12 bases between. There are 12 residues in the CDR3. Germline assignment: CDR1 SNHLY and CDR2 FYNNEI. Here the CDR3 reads CASSLISGEAFF. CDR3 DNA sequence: TGTGCCAGCAGTCTTATTTCAGGGGAAGCTTTCTTT.

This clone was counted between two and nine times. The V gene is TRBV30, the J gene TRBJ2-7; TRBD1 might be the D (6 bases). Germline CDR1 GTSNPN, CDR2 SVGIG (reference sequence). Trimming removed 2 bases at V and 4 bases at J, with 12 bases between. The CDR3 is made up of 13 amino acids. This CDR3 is CAWSLDSLYEQYF. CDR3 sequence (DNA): TGTGCCTGGAGTCTGGACAGCCTTTACGAGCAGTACTTC.

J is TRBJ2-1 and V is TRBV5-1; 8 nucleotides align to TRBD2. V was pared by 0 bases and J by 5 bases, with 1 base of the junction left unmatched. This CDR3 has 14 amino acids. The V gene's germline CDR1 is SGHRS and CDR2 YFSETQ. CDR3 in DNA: TGCGCCAGCAGCTTGGTAGCGGGGAACAATGAGCAGTTCTTC. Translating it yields CASSLVAGNNEQFF. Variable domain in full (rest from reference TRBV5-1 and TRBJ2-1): KAGVTQTPRYLIKTRGQQVTLSCSPISGHRSVSWYQQTPGQGLQFLFEYFSETQRNKGNFPGRFSGRQFSNSRSEMNVSTLELGDSALYLCASSLVAGNNEQFFGPGTRLTVL.

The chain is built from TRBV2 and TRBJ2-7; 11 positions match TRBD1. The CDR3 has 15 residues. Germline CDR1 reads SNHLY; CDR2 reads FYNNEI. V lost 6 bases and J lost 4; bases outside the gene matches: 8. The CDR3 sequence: CASSRDRGAWYEQYF. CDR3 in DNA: TGTGCCAGCAGCCGGGACAGGGGGGCTTGGTACGAGCAGTACTTC.

The CDR3 bases are TGTGCCAGTAGTGGCCGGGACAGGGAACATCAGCCCCAGCATTTT. Encoded protein: CASSGRDREHQPQHF. The rearrangement uses TRBV19 and TRBJ1-5; TRBD1 agrees at 9 bases. The CDR3 spans 15 residues. Germline CDR1 LNHDA, CDR2 SQIVND (reference sequence). The V and J ends lost 5 bases and 5 bases, in that order; junction bases with no gene match: 7.